The rows below give T cell receptor beta chains drawn from one sample of a study of neurological immune-mediated disorders. TCRdb re-called the 5' RACE reads through MiXCR, storing one row per CDR3 protein. The sample comprises 55,000 to 70,000 distinct CDR3 sequences, 9.5% to 12% of which are singletons, and approximately 2% rests with the top ten. The material sequenced was PBMCs. Receptor source: a man in his 60s in good health. The CDR3 runs from the conserved cysteine through the conserved F or W. Fields, in order: clone size, D gene, V gene, J gene, CDR3 DNA, CDR3 protein. A D gene is named only where the DNA matches it firmly. Not every row has a clone size; where given, it reads once, few, many or a size class.

many	TRBD1	TRBV20-1	TRBJ2-1	TGCAGTGCTAGTTATAGGGGGCAATTAGGAAATGAGCAGTTCTTC	CSASYRGQLGNEQFF
many	.	TRBV6-2/TRBV6-3	TRBJ1-1	TGTGCCAGCACGGGGCGTTTGACTGAAGCTTTCTTT	CASTGRLTEAFF
many	.	TRBV28	TRBJ2-2	TGTGCCAGCAGTTTACCCCGGGCCTACCTCGCCGGGGAGCTGTTTTTT	CASSLPRAYLAGELFF
few	.	TRBV19	TRBJ2-7	TGTGCCAGTAGTTGGGGACCAAGGTCCTACGAGCAGTACTTC	CASSWGPRSYEQYF
.	.	TRBV7-2	TRBJ2-5	TGTGCCAGCAGCTTAGGGGGCCCTAAAGAGACCCGGTACTTC	CASSLGGPKETRYF
many	TRBD2	TRBV6-5	TRBJ2-6	TGTGCCAGCAGTCACCGACTAGCGGGGGGACCCCCTGGGGCCAACGTCCTGACTTTC	CASSHRLAGGPPGANVLTF
.	.	TRBV29-1	TRBJ2-5	TGCAGCGTTACGCGAGGGCGAGAGACCCAGTACTTC	CSVTRGRETQYF
many	TRBD1	TRBV20-1	TRBJ1-2	TGCAGTGCTAGGCCCGTAACCGGGACAGGGGTAGGGGGCTACACCTTC	CSARPVTGTGVGGYTF
many	.	TRBV5-1	TRBJ2-7	TGCGCCAGCAGCTTGGTCGTGGCTCCCTACGAGCAGTACTTC	CASSLVVAPYEQYF
many	.	TRBV5-4	TRBJ2-7	TGTGCCAGCAGCTTGGATGGGTTGGCCTACGAGCAGTACTTC	CASSLDGLAYEQYF
many	.	TRBV11-2	TRBJ1-1	TGTGCCAGCGGACCTAGGAGGAGTCTAGCTTTCTTT	CASGPRRSLAFF
.	TRBD1	TRBV6-6	TRBJ1-1	TGTGCCAGCAGTCCACCGGGACAGCATGAAGCTTTCTTT	CASSPPGQHEAFF
many	TRBD2	TRBV20-1	TRBJ2-1	TGCAGTGCTCAACTAACCGGGGGGTACAATGAGCAGTTCTTC	CSAQLTGGYNEQFF
.	TRBD1	TRBV7-2	TRBJ1-6	TGTAACAGCAGCTCCGGGACAGGGCAGTATTCACCCCTCCACTTT	CNSSSGTGQYSPLHF
many	TRBD2	TRBV6-2/TRBV6-3	TRBJ2-2	TGTGCCAGCAGTTATCCCGGGGGGGCCGGGACCGGGGAGCTGTTTTTT	CASSYPGGAGTGELFF
many	TRBD1	TRBV5-1	TRBJ1-2	TGCGCCAGCAGCTCCGGGGACAGGATCTATGGCTACACCTTC	CASSSGDRIYGYTF
many	.	TRBV5-5	TRBJ2-5	TGTGCCAGCAGCCCAGGGGCCGGGAACTTCCAAGAGACCCAGTACTTC	CASSPGAGNFQETQYF
many	TRBD1	TRBV5-1	TRBJ1-1	TGCGCCAGCAGTTGGGGGGACAGGGATCACACTGAAGCTTTCTTT	CASSWGDRDHTEAFF
many	.	TRBV7-2	TRBJ1-3	TGTGCCAGCAGCTTGGGAGTCTCTGGAAACACCATATATTTT	CASSLGVSGNTIYF
many	TRBD1	TRBV6-2/TRBV6-3	TRBJ1-6	TGTGCCAGCAGTCGACCCGGGACAGGGACAAATTCACCCCTCCACTTT	CASSRPGTGTNSPLHF
.	TRBD1	TRBV24-1	TRBJ2-3	TGTGTCACCTCCGACAGGGCAGATACACAGTATTTT	CVTSDRADTQYF
many	TRBD2	TRBV12-3/TRBV12-4	TRBJ2-1	TGTGCCAGCAGACTAGCGGGGCCTAATGAGCAGTTCTTC	CASRLAGPNEQFF
many	.	TRBV29-1	TRBJ1-1	TGCAGCGGGCAAGATCGGACAGCCACTGAAGCTTTCTTT	CSGQDRTATEAFF
many	.	TRBV5-1	TRBJ2-2	TGCGCCAGCAGCTTGGTGCCCGACACCGGGGAGCTGTTTTTT	CASSLVPDTGELFF
many	.	TRBV5-6	TRBJ1-1	TGTGCCAGCAGCCTCAGCTGGGCCGCTGAAGCTTTCTTT	CASSLSWAAEAFF
.	TRBD1	TRBV5-5	TRBJ2-4	TGTGCCAGCCCCAACTACGGACAGGGTAACATTCAGTACTTC	CASPNYGQGNIQYF
many	TRBD1	TRBV7-9	TRBJ1-2	TGTGCCAGCAGATCGACAGGGGCAGACTATGGCTACACCTTC	CASRSTGADYGYTF
many	.	TRBV20-1	TRBJ2-5	TGCAGTGCTAGACGGAAGACCCAGTACTTC	CSARRKTQYF
many	TRBD2	TRBV29-1	TRBJ2-5	TGCAGCGTTGAGGGCGGGGGGGCAAAAGAGACCCAGTACTTC	CSVEGGGAKETQYF
.	.	TRBV4-3	TRBJ2-3	TGCGCCAGCAGCCAAGATTGGCCTAGCACAGATACGCAGTATTTT	CASSQDWPSTDTQYF
many	TRBD1	TRBV20-1	TRBJ2-7	TGCAGTGCTAGAGATACTTTAGGACAGGCAAGCTCCTACGAGCAGTACTTC	CSARDTLGQASSYEQYF
many	.	TRBV7-2	TRBJ2-7	TGTGCCAGCAGCTTCAAGGGGGGGGCAGGATACGAGCAGTACTTC	CASSFKGGAGYEQYF
.	.	TRBV7-6	TRBJ2-7	TGTGCCAGCAGCTTATTCGCAGGGGGGGGATACGAGCAGTACTTC	CASSLFAGGGYEQYF
many	.	TRBV6-2/TRBV6-3	TRBJ2-1	TGTGCCAGCAGTTACGATGGCGTTCTGGACTACAATGAGCAGTTCTTC	CASSYDGVLDYNEQFF
many	.	TRBV7-2	TRBJ1-1	TGTGCCAGCCGGTTAGGGTCTGCGAACACTGAAGCTTTCTTT	CASRLGSANTEAFF
many	TRBD2	TRBV7-2	TRBJ2-7	TGTGCCAGCAGCTTCTGGGGGGGCGAGCAGTACTTC	CASSFWGGEQYF
many	TRBD1	TRBV5-5	TRBJ1-2	TGTGCCAGCCGACCCCGCGGGACAGGGCCCCTAAGCTATGGCTACACCTTC	CASRPRGTGPLSYGYTF
few	.	TRBV7-2	TRBJ1-1	TGTGCCAGCAGCTTATCCCCGGGGGCGACTGAAGCTTTCTTT	CASSLSPGATEAFF
many	TRBD1	TRBV12-3/TRBV12-4	TRBJ1-1	TGTGCCAGCAGTTTGAACGGACAGGGGGCTACTGAAGCTTTCTTT	CASSLNGQGATEAFF
many	.	TRBV7-2	TRBJ1-5	TGTGCCAGCTGGACACAGCCCCAGCATTTT	CASWTQPQHF
many	.	TRBV7-2	TRBJ2-1	TGTGCACATGGGGGGAGTGGGGACAATGAGCAGTTCTTC	CAHGGSGDNEQFF
many	TRBD1	TRBV5-1	TRBJ2-3	TGCGCCAGCAGCTCGGGGGGACAGGGGAGCGGTACGCAGTATTTT	CASSSGGQGSGTQYF